Below are 12 T cell receptor beta chains sequenced from a single sample in a study of early T cells in non-severe SARS-CoV-2 infection. Each CDR3 protein is one row after TCRdb ran MiXCR on the 5' RACE reads. The repertoire holds 70,000 to 95,000 distinct CDR3 sequences, with about 15% as singletons. Material for sequencing was whole blood. These receptors were obtained from an adult who was a healthcare worker with PCR-confirmed SARS-CoV-2 infection or an uninfected control (not recorded which).

A few counts support this clonotype. CDR3 protein: CASSPKGQGSNQPQHF. The CDR3 DNA sequence: TGTGCCAGCTCACCTAAGGGACAGGGAAGCAATCAGCCCCAGCATTTT. V usage is TRBV18 and J usage is TRBJ1-5, with 9 bases that match TRBD1. The V gene end was trimmed by 3 bases and the J gene end by 1 base; junction bases not matched to a gene: 4. This CDR3 has 16 residues. Germline V lookup: CDR1 KGHSH, CDR2 LQKENI.

This clonotype was observed a few times. V gene TRBV6-1 combines with J gene TRBJ2-1; D is uncertain. This CDR3 contains 15 residues. The V end was cut by 5 bases, the J end by 0 bases, with 11 bases between. Germline V lookup: CDR1 MNHNS, CDR2 SASEGT. This chain's CDR3 is CASSIRHSSYNEQFF. The CDR3 nucleotides read TGTGCCAGCAGTATCCGACATAGCTCCTACAATGAGCAGTTCTTC.

V is TRBV9 and J is TRBJ2-7; 7 positions match TRBD2. Per germline, CDR1 SGDLS and CDR2 YYNGEE. Trimming cost V 4 bases and J 5 bases; bases outside gene matches: 9. The length of the CDR3 is 14 residues. CDR3 loop: CASSPRTRSNEQYF. The CDR3 DNA reads TGTGCCAGCAGCCCCCGGACTAGATCCAACGAGCAGTACTTC.

This chain connects TRBV6-5 to TRBJ1-5, with 9 bases that match TRBD1. Unmatched junction bases numbered 2, after V lost 6 bases and J lost 2 bases. Per the germline V gene, CDR1 is MNHEY and CDR2 is SVGAGI. This CDR3 spans 14 amino acids. The CDR3 sequence: CASSGTGRNQPQHF. CDR3 nucleotide sequence: TGTGCCAGCAGCGGGACAGGGCGCAATCAGCCCCAGCATTTT.

The chain links TRBV18 to TRBJ2-1; D is possibly TRBD1 (5 bases). Germline V gene lookup returns CDR1 KGHSH and CDR2 LQKENI. This CDR3 is built from 14 residues. V lost 3 bases, J lost 3 bases, and 9 bases lay in between. CDR3 sequence reads: CASSPQGLYNEQFF. The CDR3 nucleotides read TGTGCCAGCTCACCTCAGGGCCTCTACAATGAGCAGTTCTTC. Combining the CDR3 with reference TRBV18 and TRBJ2-1 gives the whole variable domain NAGVMQNPRHLVRRRGQEARLRCSPMKGHSHVYWYRQLPEEGLKFMVYLQKENIIDESGMPKERFSAEFPKEGPSILRIQQVVRGDSAAYFCASSPQGLYNEQFFGPGTRLTVL.

This clonotype was counted between two and nine times. The chain links TRBV29-1 to TRBJ2-2, with 8 bases fitting TRBD1. Losses at the gene ends were 4 bases for V and 5 bases for J; bases not matched to a gene: 15. Germline CDR1 is SQVTM and CDR2 is ANQGSEA. The CDR3 covers 17 residues. CDR3 in amino acids: CSVGIIDRGLSTGELFF. The DNA of the CDR3 is TGCAGCGTTGGAATAATAGACAGGGGCCTTAGTACCGGGGAGCTGTTTTTT.

This clonotype was counted a few times. The genes are TRBV7-9 and TRBJ2-7, with 7 nucleotides matching TRBD2. This CDR3 has 14 residues. CDR1 and CDR2 from the germline V gene are SEHNR and FQNEAQ (reference sequence). After removal of 5 bases from V and 3 bases from J, the junction contained 7 bases not matched to a gene. Written as DNA, the CDR3 is TGTGCCAGCAGCCAAGCAAGCGGGAACTACGAGCAGTACTTC. Its translation: CASSQASGNYEQYF.

V and J are TRBV5-4 and TRBJ2-5, with D hard to call. This CDR3 has 14 residues. The V end lost 0 bases, the J end lost 4 bases, and 10 bases lay between the germline ends. From germline, CDR1 is SGHNT and CDR2 YYREEE (reference sequence). The CDR3 coding sequence is TGTGCCAGCAGCTTGGTACCTCCGGGAGAGACCCAGTACTTC. The encoded protein is CASSLVPPGETQYF.

This clonotype was seen more than once but under ten times. The chain joins TRBV20-1 to TRBJ2-7; 7 bases are shared with TRBD2. The length of the CDR3 is 15 residues. Trimming removed 2 bases from V and 0 bases from J; junction bases left unmatched: 7. CDR1 is DFQATT and CDR2 is SNEGSKA in the germline V gene (reference sequence). The CDR3 region is CSARPPSGVSYEQYF. The CDR3 DNA reads TGCAGTGCTAGACCCCCTAGCGGAGTCTCCTACGAGCAGTACTTC.

This rearrangement joins TRBV29-1 to TRBJ1-1; D possibly corresponds to TRBD1 (6 bases). Germline CDR1 and CDR2: SQVTM and ANQGSEA. The CDR3 is 14 amino acids. The V end lost 4 bases, the J end lost 3 bases, and 15 bases lay between the germline ends. This chain's CDR3 is CSVGGEGTHTEAFF. CDR3 in DNA: TGCAGCGTTGGGGGGGAAGGGACACACACTGAAGCTTTCTTT.

This clonotype was counted many times. The chain recombines TRBV11-2 with TRBJ2-5; D is undetermined. The ends were cut back, 5 bases at V and 2 bases at J, with 15 bases in the middle. This CDR3 spans 15 amino acids. Germline V gene sequence: CDR1 SGHAT, CDR2 FQNNGV. The CDR3 DNA sequence: TGTGCCAGCAGCCTCCGGCCCGGCGTTCAAGAGACCCAGTACTTC. It yields the protein CASSLRPGVQETQYF.

The chain has TRBV6-4 and TRBJ2-7, with 10 bases lining up with TRBD2. Per the germline V gene, CDR1 is MRHNA and CDR2 is SNTAGT. This CDR3 is built from 16 residues. V shed 0 bases, J shed 2 bases, and the junction held 4 bases outside the gene matches. CDR3 sequence: CASSDSVAGGPYEQYF. The CDR3 bases are TGTGCCAGCAGTGACTCGGTAGCGGGAGGCCCCTACGAGCAGTACTTC.